This TCR beta chain was captured in a study of cytomegalovirus exposure and HLA in healthy donors. Study findings and constraints: In vitro experiments confirmed that a few CMV-associated chains were specific for CMV antigens.

This clone has a single count. No antigen is known for it. The primer mix had 60 Vbeta and 13 Jbeta primers. The method was immunoSEQ multiplex PCR; TCRdb's version includes in-frame clones alone and lacks a portion of them. The data show 150,000 to 200,000 clones, 79% seen once. Germline lookup yields CDR1 MDHEN and CDR2 SYDVKM. The CDR3 consists of 16 residues. V was pared by 3 bases and J by 5 bases, with 7 bases of the junction left unmatched. The sequencing input was PBMCs. This TCR was recovered from a woman aged 45-65 years in good health and CMV-seronegative. The chain couples TRBV28 to TRBJ2-5; the match to TRBD1 covers 12 bases. CDR3 protein: CASSFPGQGARETQYF. In nucleotides, the CDR3 is TGTGCCAGCAGTTTCCCGGGACAGGGGGCGCGGGAGACCCAGTACTTC.